The TCR beta chain described here comes from a study of control samples from healthy donors and cancer patients. Clones were read by immunoSEQ multiplex PCR, and TCRdb kept only the in-frame ones, dropping some. In the table there are about 63,000 clones, roughly 85% of which are singletons. The V and J ends lost 3 bases and 8 bases respectively, with 14 bases between them. The germline CDR1 and CDR2 sequences are GTSNPN and SVGIG (reference sequence). The length of the CDR3 is 13 residues. Sequencing used blood. The clonotype comes from a man in his forties or fifties in good health. V and J are TRBV30 and TRBJ2-1; D is perhaps TRBD1 (5 bases). The CDR3 DNA follows: TGTGCCTGGAGCGGACCGGTAGGGGATGAGCAGTTCTTC. Its protein product is CAWSGPVGDEQFF.